Included here is one T cell receptor beta chain sequence, with context. The antigen is unknown. The data are from a study of PD-1 blockade in classical Hodgkin lymphoma. Findings and limits, study-wide: By C4D1, CD4+ diversity increased significantly, especially in complete responders.

Per the germline V gene, CDR1 is ENHRY and CDR2 is SYGVKD. Between the trimmed V and J ends, which lost 6 bases and 5 bases, there was a span of 11 bases. CDR3 length: 13 residues. No patient escaped relapse after autologous stem cell transplantation, and brentuximab vedotin exposure varied. TCRdb's copy holds only in-frame clones and misses some; the assay was immunoSEQ multiplex PCR. The sample consists of 14,000 or so clones, 81% of them appearing once. This receptor was taken from a human donor with classical Hodgkin lymphoma. Sequenced material: peripheral blood mononuclear cells (PBMCs), taken at baseline. The chain couples TRBV10-3 to TRBJ1-5; D is undetermined. The CDR3 reads CAIRGGLDQPQHF. The CDR3 region has the DNA TGTGCCATCAGAGGAGGGCTAGATCAGCCCCAGCATTTT.